Listed below are T cell receptor beta chains from one sample, sequenced in a study of blood T cell repertoires in COVID-19. The protocol was immunoSEQ multiplex PCR, while the TCRdb copy is restricted to in-frame clones and leaves out a portion. The sample consists of fewer than 60,000 clones, roughly 90% of them appearing once. Sequenced: peripheral blood. The receptor set was obtained from a human donor in a cohort sampled during active COVID-19. Both conserved end residues are part of each CDR3. A D gene is named only where the DNA matches it firmly. Clone size is given for some rows only: seen once, a few or many times, or a class if the clone is expanded.

TRBV6-5,TRBD1,-,TRBJ2-5,CASSYGTDRMGETQYF,TGTGCCAGCAGTTACGGGACGGACAGGATGGGGGAGACCCAGTACTTC
TRBV19,-,-,TRBJ2-5,CASSIPGPRGETQYF,TGTGCCAGTAGTATACCAGGCCCTAGGGGGGAGACCCAGTACTTC
TRBV5-1,-,once,TRBJ1-6,CASSLGATVSPLHF,TGCGCCAGCAGCTTGGGCGCGACAGTATCACCCCTCCACTTT
TRBV18,TRBD1,-,TRBJ1-5,CASSPIGTGAHQPQHF,TGTGCCAGCTCACCGATCGGGACAGGGGCTCATCAGCCCCAGCATTTT
TRBV30,-,few,TRBJ1-5,CAWAPASNQPQHF,TGTGCCTGGGCCCCCGCCAGTAATCAGCCCCAGCATTTT
TRBV7-9,TRBD1,once,TRBJ1-2,CASSLVGQGAGSYGYTF,TGTGCCAGCAGCTTAGTGGGACAGGGGGCTGGTAGCTATGGCTACACCTTC
TRBV7-3,TRBD2,-,TRBJ2-5,CASSPGTTVGTQYF,TGTGCCAGCAGCCCTGGGACTACCGTGGGGACCCAGTACTTC
TRBV19,TRBD2,-,TRBJ2-5,CASSRTSGLSETQYF,TGTGCCAGTAGTAGGACTAGCGGGTTATCAGAGACCCAGTACTTC
TRBV3-1/TRBV3-2,-,-,TRBJ1-5,CASSPGTFNQPQHF,TGTGCCAGCAGCCCCGGGACTTTCAATCAGCCCCAGCATTTT
TRBV7-9,TRBD1,-,TRBJ1-1,CASNGGQRNTEAFF,TGTGCCAGCAACGGGGGACAGCGGAACACTGAAGCTTTCTTT
TRBV6-2/TRBV6-3,TRBD1,once,TRBJ1-6,CASSYGGDRLPLHF,TGTGCCAGCAGTTACGGGGGGGACAGGCTACCCCTCCACTTT
TRBV2,TRBD1,-,TRBJ1-6,CASRATGGDNSPLHF,TGTGCCAGCAGGGCGACAGGGGGCGATAATTCACCCCTCCACTTT